This is a list of T cell receptor beta chains from one sample in a study of T cells in localized non-small cell lung cancer. Data came from immunoSEQ multiplex PCR; TCRdb stores just in-frame clones and leaves some out. The table shows approximately 35,000 clones, with 92% occurring only once. This sample comprised peripheral blood, obtained before any cancer treatment. These receptors came from a female donor at least 60 years old with stage I lung adenocarcinoma. CDR3s include the opening cysteine and the closing phenylalanine or tryptophan. D genes are given only for firm matches. For some rows the clone size is stated as once, few or many, or as a class when expanded; others skip it.

D: .; V: TRBV14; J: TRBJ2-7; size: .; DNA: TGTGCCAGCAGCCAAGATCTTGGGCTAACCTACGAGCAGTACTTC; CDR3: CASSQDLGLTYEQYF
D: TRBD2; V: TRBV29-1; J: TRBJ2-2; size: .; DNA: TGCAGCGTACTCTCGACTAGCGCGGGCACCGGGGAGCTGTTTTTT; CDR3: CSVLSTSAGTGELFF
D: .; V: TRBV25-1; J: TRBJ1-5; size: .; DNA: TGTGCCAGCAGTGAAGGGCAAGTTGTTCAGCCCCAGCATTTT; CDR3: CASSEGQVVQPQHF
D: .; V: TRBV18; J: TRBJ1-1; size: .; DNA: TGTGCCAGCTCACCTTCCACAGGGATCGGAGGTTTGCACACTGAAGCTTTCTTT; CDR3: CASSPSTGIGGLHTEAFF
D: .; V: TRBV7-2; J: TRBJ2-3; size: .; DNA: TGTGCCAGCAGCTTGAACCCAGGGGGCGGGGGAGATACGCAGTATTTT; CDR3: CASSLNPGGGGDTQYF
D: .; V: TRBV19; J: TRBJ1-2; size: once; DNA: TGTGCCAGTAGTCTCAGGGGTAACTATGGCTACACCTTC; CDR3: CASSLRGNYGYTF
D: TRBD1; V: TRBV10-3; J: TRBJ2-3; size: .; DNA: TGTGCCATCAGTGCCGGGACAGGGAGCACAGATACGCAGTATTTT; CDR3: CAISAGTGSTDTQYF
D: .; V: TRBV5-6; J: TRBJ2-2; size: .; DNA: TGTGCCAGCAGCTTGTTTGGGGATAGTACCGGGGAGCTGTTTTTT; CDR3: CASSLFGDSTGELFF
D: TRBD1; V: TRBV5-1; J: TRBJ1-1; size: few; DNA: TGCGCCAGTCAGACAGGGATTATCCCTGAAGCTTTCTTT; CDR3: CASQTGIIPEAFF
D: .; V: TRBV19; J: TRBJ2-2; size: .; DNA: TGTGCCAGTAGTATAGCGGAAGGGGCCGGGGAGCTGTTTTTT; CDR3: CASSIAEGAGELFF
D: TRBD1; V: TRBV29-1; J: TRBJ2-1; size: .; DNA: TGCAGCGTTGTAGCAGGCGGGACAGGGTCCTACAATGAGCAGTTCTTC; CDR3: CSVVAGGTGSYNEQFF
D: .; V: TRBV7-9; J: TRBJ1-1; size: .; DNA: TGTGCCAGCAGTTCCGGGAGGAACACTGAAGCTTTCTTT; CDR3: CASSSGRNTEAFF
D: .; V: TRBV7-9; J: TRBJ1-1; size: .; DNA: TGTGCCAGCAGCTTAGGGGGCGTCCCGAACACTGAAGCTTTCTTT; CDR3: CASSLGGVPNTEAFF
D: .; V: TRBV7-7; J: TRBJ2-2; size: .; DNA: TGTGCTAGCAGCTATGTTGGCGGGGAGCTGTTTTTT; CDR3: CASSYVGGELFF